This TCR beta chain originates from a study of blood T cell repertoires in COVID-19. This CDR3 is built from 13 residues. Those who participated ranged in age from roughly 18 to 95 years and resided in about two dozen US areas. Self-reported history from a screening survey and questionnaire set each donor's cohort. Under the authors' procedure: Amplified reference gene primers provided the basis for estimating nucleated cell counts. Repertoires were generated with immunoSEQ multiplex PCR, while TCRdb's copy carries only in-frame clones and drops some. For V, J and clone size, that table is used; D and trimming come from the DNA. In the table there are approximately 230,000 clones, 75% to 95% of which are singletons.

V usage is TRBV21-1 and J usage is TRBJ1-1; the table's D call of TRBD1 was not tested on the DNA. TRBV21-1 is marked as a pseudogene. The source of this sequence is a woman aged 18-29 years who had recovered from COVID-19. Input material: PBMCs or T cells enriched from blood (not recorded which). CDR3 region: CASDGGGMAEAFF. The CDR3, as DNA: TGTGCCAGCGACGGAGGGGGCATGGCTGAAGCTTTCTTT.